One sample yielded the 12 T cell receptor beta chains listed below, sequenced in a study of T cells in tumors after PD-1 blockade. Libraries were prepared by immunoSEQ multiplex PCR; TCRdb keeps only in-frame clonotypes and omits some of them. Of some 13,000 clones in the sample, 55% to 70% were seen once. This sample comprised tumor tissue, obtained after anti-PD-1 treatment. The receptors stem from a human donor with cutaneous squamous cell carcinoma.

This clone was observed a handful of times. CDR3 sequence: CSVRPGNTEAFF. The CDR3 DNA reads TGCAGCGTCCGGCCGGGGAACACTGAAGCTTTCTTT. The chain is built from TRBV29-1 and TRBJ1-1, with D unclear. The CDR3 runs 12 residues. Germline V gene sequence: CDR1 SQVTM, CDR2 ANQGSEA. Between the trimmed V and J ends, which lost 6 bases and 1 base, there was a span of 9 bases.

This clone was seen a few times. The rearrangement uses TRBV28 and TRBJ2-1; TRBD2 matches at 8 bases. V was clipped by 2 bases and J by 8 bases; unmatched bases: 11. Germline loops: CDR1 MDHEN, CDR2 SYDVKM. There are 16 residues in the CDR3. The CDR3 DNA is TGTGCCAGCAGTTTAGGAGCGGGAGACGTTGATGATGAGCAGTTCTTC. It specifies CASSLGAGDVDDEQFF.

This clone appeared a few times. CDR3 amino acids: CASSLSSLSTDTQYF. The CDR3 DNA follows: TGTGCCAGCAGCTTATCCAGCCTTAGCACAGATACGCAGTATTTT. This sequence joins TRBV11-3 and TRBJ2-3; D ambiguous. The CDR3 sequence is 15 residues long. The V end was cut by 2 bases, the J end by 0 bases, with 9 bases between. Germline CDR1 reads SGHNT; CDR2 reads YENEEA.

In the case of this clone: Relative to the germline gene, one junction end is altered; a read error may explain this. In DNA, the CDR3 is TGTGTCAGCAGCCCCCGGGGCGGGACTTCTGGGGCCAACGTCCTGACTTTC. It specifies CVSSPRGGTSGANVLTF. The gene calls are TRBV28 and TRBJ2-6; D may be TRBD2 (6 bases). This CDR3 comprises 17 residues. Germline CDR1 is MDHEN and CDR2 is SYDVKM.

This clone showed up just once. This chain joins TRBV7-2 and TRBJ2-1, with 9 bases that match TRBD2. The CDR3 is made up of 15 amino acids. V trimming: 2 bases; J trimming: 6 bases; junction bases outside the gene matches: 5. The V gene's germline CDR1 is SGHTA and CDR2 FQGNSA. This CDR3 is CASSLTTSGTNEQFF. The CDR3 DNA follows: TGTGCCAGCAGCTTAACGACTAGCGGAACCAATGAGCAGTTCTTC. Full variable domain (rest looked up from reference TRBV7-2 and TRBJ2-1): GAGVSQSPSNKVTEKGKDVELRCDPISGHTALYWYRQSLGQGLEFLIYFQGNSAPDKSGLPSDRFSAERTGGSVSTLTIQRTQQEDSAVYLCASSLTTSGTNEQFFGPGTRLTVL.

This clone showed up just a few times. This chain connects TRBV5-4 to TRBJ2-2, with 9 bases identical to TRBD1. V shed 4 bases, J shed 5 bases, and the junction held 6 bases outside the gene matches. This CDR3 contains 15 residues. The germline V gene has CDR1 SGHNT and CDR2 YYREEE (reference sequence). CDR3 loop: CASSMTGGHTGELFF. DNA for the CDR3: TGTGCCAGCAGCATGACAGGGGGTCATACCGGGGAGCTGTTTTTT. Based on the CDR3 plus reference TRBV5-4 and TRBJ2-2, the full variable domain is ETGVTQSPTHLIKTRGQQVTLRCSSQSGHNTVSWYQQALGQGPQFIFQYYREEENGRGNFPPRFSGLQFPNYSSELNVNALELDDSALYLCASSMTGGHTGELFFGEGSRLTVL.

The J gene is TRBJ2-5, the V gene TRBV7-3, with 7 bases lining up with TRBD2. The V gene end was trimmed by 5 bases and the J gene end by 4 bases; junction bases not matched to a gene: 7. CDR3 length: 14 amino acids. Germline values: CDR1 SGHTA, CDR2 FQGTGA. DNA for the CDR3: TGTGCCAGCAGCCCTCATGGGGGGGGAGAGACCCAGTACTTC. This encodes CASSPHGGGETQYF.

This clone was seen a handful of times. This rearrangement joins TRBV4-3 to TRBJ2-1; TRBD2 agrees at 10 bases. Germline V gene sequence: CDR1 LGHNA, CDR2 YSLEER. V lost 3 bases and J lost 7; bases outside the gene matches: 6. The CDR3 is made up of 15 amino acids. The CDR3 loop is CASSHGRTSGNEQFF. The DNA of the CDR3 is TGCGCCAGCAGCCACGGCCGGACTAGCGGTAATGAGCAGTTCTTC.

The CDR3 protein is CSVEISRDNEQFF. The CDR3 bases are TGCAGCGTTGAAATATCCAGGGACAATGAGCAGTTCTTC. The chain joins TRBV29-1 to TRBJ2-1, with D tentatively TRBD1 (5 bases). V was shortened by 2 bases and J by 5 bases, with 10 bases between the two germline ends. The CDR3 length is 13 residues. Germline CDR1 is SQVTM and CDR2 is ANQGSEA.

The chain combines TRBV27 with TRBJ2-7, with D maybe TRBD2 (5 bases). Germline assignment: CDR1 MNHEY and CDR2 SMNVEV (reference sequence). The CDR3 totals 14 residues. V lost 6 bases, J lost 2 bases, and 14 bases lay in between. The CDR3 loop is CASSLGSFTYEQYF. The CDR3 DNA reads as TGTGCCAGCAGCCTTGGGAGTTTTACCTACGAGCAGTACTTC.

A few counts support this clone. This chain connects TRBV28 to TRBJ2-4, with unresolved D. V lost 4 bases and J lost 1, with 20 bases in between. The CDR3 extends over 18 amino acids. In germline, CDR1 is MDHEN, CDR2 SYDVKM. CDR3 amino acids: CASSSTRTSLGAKNIQYF. The CDR3 coding sequence is TGTGCCAGCAGTTCCACCCGGACGAGCCTTGGGGCCAAAAACATTCAGTACTTC.

V usage is TRBV7-6 and J usage is TRBJ2-5; D unresolved. Germline V gene lookup returns CDR1 SGHVS and CDR2 FNYEAQ. Trimming shortened V by 5 bases and J by 2 bases, and 9 bases separated the two germline ends. This CDR3 comprises 13 residues. CDR3 nucleotides: TGTGCCAGCAGCCGAGGTCGACAAGAGACCCAGTACTTC. This gives the protein CASSRGRQETQYF.